This TCR beta chain was identified in a study of cytomegalovirus exposure and HLA in healthy donors (dated by TCRdb to between 2016 and 2019). Regarding the study in general: An earlier analysis of around 600 of the donors reported 250 to 300 Gb of sequence data and 100 million to 130 million unique TCR beta sequences from some 180 million T cells. An earlier analysis of 587 of the donors used high-throughput TCR beta sequencing to judge whether each TCR beta V gene segment behaved as functional or pseudogenic. Roughly 300 gigabases of sequencing data and some 85 million unique TCR sequences were included in an early release covering 550 to 650 HLA-typed donors. Rather than drawing on any new phenotypic data, the later analysis identified candidate immune exposures from TCR beta sequences and the way those sequences occurred across donors. Using immunosequencing, the study profiled T cell repertoires from about 620 subjects and related those repertoires to cytomegalovirus serostatus. A later genetic analysis took genome-wide SNP genotypes for about 55% of the roughly 670 donors and used that subset as a discovery cohort. The aim of the study was to test whether cataloging public T cell receptors could identify signatures of past pathogen exposure. The number of donors typed differed by locus, with about 629-640 for A, B, C, DRB1 and DQB1, roughly 520 for DQA1, 600 to 610 for DPA1, and 472 for DPB1. Because of strong linkage in the cohort, roughly five DR-DQ haplotypes were treated as single units for association and clustering. Besides the first cohort of under 700 subjects, a separate validation cohort made up of 120 or so different subjects was used. Donor age, sex, ethnicity and CMV serostatus were collected together with the repertoire data. To predict cytomegalovirus infection status, the study combined high-throughput TCR immunosequencing, statistical association of individual TCRs with disease status, and machine learning. The genetic ancestry cluster associated with self-reported Caucasian donors included roughly four fifths of the 398 genotyped donors. To study patterns of TCR occurrence, a later analysis re-analyzed previously published TCR beta repertoires from just over 650 donors and added high-resolution HLA genotyping. Across around 400 genotyped donors of the cohort, an average of roughly 200,000 unique TCR beta nucleotide sequences per donor were sequenced, and approximately 17% of those sequences were non-productive. Both class I and class II loci were covered by HLA typing, at four-digit resolution. All discovery cohort repertoires had been generated using a single sequencing platform. What the authors observed across the whole study: Most TCR sequences were observed very rarely across donors, whereas some public TCRs were present in many individuals. A total of 150 or so TCR beta chains were listed by the study as associated with cytomegalovirus. A later analysis found that most CMV-associated TCR beta chains appeared HLA-restricted, with HLA associations seemingly driven largely by CMV exposure. For the cohort, immune exposure information was limited to CMV serostatus. In a later genetic analysis, fewer N-insertions in productive TCRs were reported among donors in an Asian-associated ancestry cluster than the roughly 700-donor mean. A later genetic analysis associated a missense DCLRE1C variant with V-gene and J-gene trimming of TCR beta chains, and an independent cohort replicated the association. The earlier analysis of 587 of the donors excluded approximately 15 rarely observed V segments, including chromosome 9 orphons, because counts were too low. A group of highly shared sequence variants was considered likely to be a technical artifact of the sequencing pipeline. Some IMGT-functional V segments, including TRBV6-2 and TRBV6-3, could not be told apart with the 87-base-pair reads, so those segments were excluded. In a later analysis, several top co-occurrence clusters were reported to appear linked to parvovirus B19, influenza, CMV and Epstein-Barr virus. When HLA alleles, especially DR and DQ, strongly co-occurred, attributing TCR associations to individual alleles was difficult. A further reported finding was that TCR beta sequences accurately predicted the HLA-A and HLA-B alleles for most subjects in the first cohort. This cohort had only TCR beta chains sequenced, and the lack of alpha or paired-chain data limited which features could be detected. Because some donors lacked HLA typing at each locus, the association tests relied only on the typed subset. Correlated functional status among segregating V segments might reflect linkage disequilibrium, but an unknown experimental factor could not be ruled out. An earlier analysis of approximately 600 of the donors showed that most TCR beta V segments appeared in productive rearrangements either about 87% or about 30% of the time, which broadly matched IMGT annotations. In vitro tests confirmed that a few of the cytomegalovirus-associated TCR beta chains recognize cytomegalovirus antigens. Specific HLA alleles were associated with 15,000 to 20,000 TCR beta sequences at a false discovery rate of 0.05 in a later analysis. According to a later analysis, TCR association rates differed among HLA loci, with DRB1 alleles showing the most associated TCRs and HLA-C alleles showing the fewest. It was suggested by the authors that the approach could potentially be generalized to other disease states and immunological phenotypes. In a later analysis, HLA-associated TCR beta chains were found to be more clonally expanded and to have lower generation probabilities than equally common non-associated chains. Cytomegalovirus status was reported to be diagnosed by the classifier with high specificity and sensitivity in both the original and validation cohorts. The presence/absence analyses assumed that sequencing depth was roughly uniform across donors, and that assumption may not be true.

Note on this clone: This receptor's antigen is unknown. One end of the junction is discordant with germline, which a read error may explain.

Libraries were prepared through the immunoSEQ multiplex PCR assay. For the multiplex PCR, a mixture combining 60 forward primers for TCR Vbeta segments and 13 reverse primers for TCR Jbeta segments was used. The CDR3 region of rearranged TCR beta genes was amplified from genomic DNA by a multiplex PCR assay. On the Illumina HiSeq System, the amplified TCR beta libraries were sequenced as 87-base-pair reads. The original pipeline was this. Across the roughly 640 repertoires, a later analysis counted approximately 83 million unique TCR beta chains, around 11 million of which were shared by at least two donors. Raw reads were error-corrected and collapsed into unique sequences with a nearest-neighbor algorithm that merged closely related sequences to remove PCR and sequencing errors. Alignment of CDR3 sequences to IMGT reference sequences was used to assign V, D and J gene segments. For a sequence to be retained, a match of at least six nucleotides to both a V gene segment and a J gene segment was required. Rearrangements were called productive when the CDR3 lacked stop codons and stayed in frame with V and J; all others were non-productive. Following IMGT convention, CDR3 was defined as the stretch from the second conserved V-encoded cysteine up to the conserved J-encoded phenylalanine. The earlier analysis of 500 to 650 of the donors excluded any sequence lacking an unambiguous match to a single V gene segment. In an earlier analysis of 587 of the donors, V segments were called functional above 56.7% productive rearrangements and were called segregating when the between-donor standard deviation exceeded 5%. A statistical classification framework was developed to diagnose cytomegalovirus status using the catalog of TCR beta chain sequences. In a later analysis, V and J genes were assigned by comparing TCR nucleotide sequences against IMGT/GENE-DB human TR gene sequences. The TCRdist pipeline was used in a later analysis to assign CDR3 sequences and most-parsimonious VDJ recombination scenarios. In a later analysis, each TCR beta chain was defined by its CDR3 amino acid sequence together with its V-gene family, and reads without a unique V-gene family were excluded. To address suspected cross-contamination and a sequencing artifact, a later analysis removed approximately 600 highly shared, low-generation-probability nucleotide sequences. For each public chain, a later analysis derived a clonal expansion index from normalized ranks of inferred template counts within each repertoire. In a later analysis, generation probabilities were computed using a VDJ recombination model fitted to out-of-frame rearrangements, and the results were checked against IGoR. In a later analysis, TCR-TCR, TCR-HLA and TCR-CMV co-occurrence was scored with hypergeometric tests, and a repertoire-size bias correction was applied to TCR pairs. A later analysis estimated false discovery rates by permuting HLA or CMV assignments 20 times. In a later analysis, co-occurring TCRs were grouped using DBSCAN, with TCRdist sequence similarity added in when clustering inside HLA-allele-positive subsets. Repertoires with fewer than 30,000 or more than 120,000 public chains, plus five repertoires with anomalous nucleotide sharing, were excluded from co-occurrence clustering. TCRdb took over this immuneACCESS table, retaining in-frame rearrangements with V and J assigned. Such tables are incomplete; in checked studies, under half of the missing clones stem from an unresolved V gene, and the remainder is unexplained. D and trimming were read from the DNA, whereas the V and J calls and clone size are those reported in that table. The sample data list 140,000 to 150,000 clones, and approximately 76% of these were observed just once. In total, the top ten clones hold 1.5% to 2% of the sample.

The CDR3 holds 16 amino acids from the cysteine to the phenylalanine. The kept DNA is CDR3 alone, 48 bases in frame from the first base. CDR1 MDHEN and CDR2 SYDVKM are derived from the germline V gene. The cohort was made up of approximately 700 healthy bone marrow donors. Cohort members were all nominally healthy when sampled, although unrecorded immune exposures were likely present. The donor tested CMV seronegative and was one of the 352 seronegative cohort members. A peripheral blood sample was collected from each donor, and TCR beta sequencing was performed on peripheral blood mononuclear cells. Genomic DNA extraction from the blood cell samples was performed with the Qiagen DNeasy Blood Extraction Kit.

In this chain, TRBV28 is recombined with TRBJ2-6, with a tentative D gene TRBD1 over 5 matching bases. This clonotype originated in a man aged 35-49 years in good health and CMV-seronegative. Sequencing was carried out using PBMCs. CDR3 reads: CASSPRFLSGANGLTF. The DNA sequence is as follows: TGTGCCAGCAGTCCGCGGTTTCTCTCTGGGGCCAACGGCCTGACTTTC.